These 32 T cell receptor beta chains share one sample of origin, sequenced in a study of blood T cell repertoires in COVID-19. The data were produced by immunoSEQ multiplex PCR, yet TCRdb's version contains in-frame clones alone and is incomplete. The table lists about 260,000 clones, about 82% of them singletons. Sequenced: PBMCs or T cells enriched from blood (not recorded which). These receptors came from a woman between 50 and 59 years old who had recovered from COVID-19.

This clone showed up just once. V gene TRBV15 combines with J gene TRBJ1-2; D may be TRBD1 (5 bases). Per the germline V gene, CDR1 is LNHNV and CDR2 is YYDKDF (reference sequence). V was shortened by 1 base and J by 3 bases, with 12 bases between the two germline ends. This CDR3 is 15 amino acids long. The CDR3 here is CATSRGRGGDYGYTF. The CDR3 DNA reads as TGTGCCACCAGCAGAGGCCGGGGGGGGGACTATGGCTACACCTTC.

J is TRBJ1-2 and V is TRBV25-1; 8 bases are shared with TRBD1. Trimming cost V 4 bases and J 3 bases; bases outside gene matches: 4. Germline lookup yields CDR1 MGHDK and CDR2 SYGVNS. This CDR3 is 14 amino acids long. This chain's CDR3 is CASSVLTGDYGYTF. The CDR3, as DNA: TGTGCCAGCAGTGTACTGACAGGGGACTATGGCTACACCTTC.

The rearrangement uses TRBV28 and TRBJ1-5; D call uncertain. The CDR3 totals 14 residues. V lost 3 bases and J lost 3, with 9 bases in between. Per germline, CDR1 MDHEN and CDR2 SYDVKM. DNA of the CDR3: TGTGCCAGCAGTTTTGACTTTACCAATCAGCCCCAGCATTTT. Translated: CASSFDFTNQPQHF.

This clone came up a few times. The rearrangement uses TRBV21-1 and TRBJ2-1; the D call TRBD1 from the table was never checked on the DNA. TRBV21-1 constitutes a pseudogene. The CDR3 is made up of 17 amino acids. CDR3 in amino acids: CASSKVAGAVSYNEQFF. CDR3 DNA sequence: TGTGCCAGCAGCAAAGTAGCAGGGGCTGTGTCCTACAATGAGCAGTTCTTC.

The genes are TRBV11-3 and TRBJ1-4; D not resolved. V was clipped by 6 bases and J by 4 bases, with 15 bases between them. The CDR3 is made up of 15 amino acids. Germline CDR1 and CDR2: SGHNT and YENEEA. CDR3 in DNA: TGTGCCAGCAGACCGAGGGCAGGCGATAATGAAAAACTGTTTTTT. Its protein product is CASRPRAGDNEKLFF.

The chain has TRBV5-5 and TRBJ2-2, with 11 bases fitting TRBD2. This CDR3 has 17 amino acids. CDR1 SGHKS and CDR2 YYEKEE come from the germline V gene (reference sequence). V gave up 3 bases and J gave up 2 bases; unmatched junction bases: 6. The CDR3: CASSSGLAGPNTGELFF. CDR3 nucleotides: TGTGCCAGCAGCTCTGGACTAGCGGGTCCTAACACCGGGGAGCTGTTTTTT.

The chain is built from TRBV15 and TRBJ2-2, with D possibly TRBD2 on 5 matching bases. V dropped 0 bases and J dropped 16 bases, with 15 bases sitting between them. The CDR3 length is 13 residues. CDR1 and CDR2 (germline): LNHNV, YYDKDF (reference sequence). CDR3: CATSRDEGRNTFF. For the CDR3, the DNA is TGTGCCACCAGCAGAGATGAGGGCCGCAACACGTTTTTT.

The chain has TRBV27 and TRBJ1-6; D perhaps matches TRBD1 (5 bases). Trimming removed 9 bases at V and 7 bases at J, with 22 bases between. This CDR3 is 16 amino acids long. Germline V CDR1 and CDR2: MNHEY, SMNVEV (reference sequence). This CDR3 is CASPSVKQVENSPLHF. The CDR3 bases are TGTGCCAGTCCCTCCGTCAAACAGGTGGAAAATTCACCCCTCCACTTT.

There are a few counts of this clone. The V and J genes are TRBV30 and TRBJ1-2, with 7 bases identical to TRBD1. With V trimmed by 2 bases and J by 4 bases, 7 bases remained unmatched. The CDR3 runs to 14 residues. Germline V gene sequence: CDR1 GTSNPN, CDR2 SVGIG (reference sequence). Here the CDR3 reads CAWSFGQEVYGYTF. The CDR3 region has the DNA TGTGCCTGGAGTTTCGGACAGGAGGTCTATGGCTACACCTTC.

The chain carries TRBV28 and TRBJ2-5; 11 nucleotides align to TRBD2. After removal of 4 bases from V and 4 bases from J, the junction contained 8 bases not matched to a gene. The CDR3 totals 16 residues. Germline loops: CDR1 MDHEN, CDR2 SYDVKM. As DNA, the CDR3 is TGTGCCAGCAGTTGGGCTAGCGGGAGGAGGGGAGAGACCCAGTACTTC. Protein sequence: CASSWASGRRGETQYF.

The gene calls are TRBV29-1 and TRBJ1-2; no reliable D call. The CDR3 sequence is 12 residues long. Between the trimmed V and J ends, which lost 3 bases and 4 bases, there was a span of 9 bases. Germline V gene data show CDR1 as SQVTM and CDR2 as ANQGSEA. The CDR3: CSVESDLYGYTF. The CDR3 nucleotides are TGCAGCGTTGAGAGTGATCTCTATGGCTACACCTTC.

The chain links TRBV27 to TRBJ2-3; 7 bases align to TRBD1. Trimming removed 5 bases from V and 1 base from J; junction bases left unmatched: 9. The germline CDR1 and CDR2 sequences are MNHEY and SMNVEV (reference sequence). The CDR3 totals 16 residues. CDR3 sequence reads: CASSPGTARGTDTQYF. The CDR3 DNA follows: TGTGCCAGCAGTCCAGGGACAGCTAGGGGCACAGATACGCAGTATTTT.

The chain couples TRBV6-6 to TRBJ2-7; 9 positions match TRBD1. CDR1 and CDR2 from the germline V gene are MNHNY and SVGAGI (reference sequence). Trimming cost V 7 bases and J 5 bases; bases outside gene matches: 9. The CDR3 totals 14 residues. Written as DNA, the CDR3 is TGTGCCAGCAAGGCCGGGACAGGGTGGAACGAGCAGTACTTC. Encoded protein: CASKAGTGWNEQYF.

The genes are TRBV18 and TRBJ2-6; 7 nucleotides align to TRBD2. The germline CDR1 and CDR2 sequences are KGHSH and LQKENI. Unmatched junction bases numbered 25, after V lost 3 bases and J lost 2 bases. The CDR3 covers 23 residues. CDR3 loop: CASSPTLRGGGISRGAGANVLTF. CDR3 DNA: TGTGCCAGCTCACCTACCCTTAGGGGCGGGGGAATATCCCGCGGAGCTGGGGCCAACGTCCTGACTTTC.

The chain employs TRBV15 and TRBJ2-1; D may be TRBD2 (5 bases). Germline V gene data show CDR1 as LNHNV and CDR2 as YYDKDF (reference sequence). The CDR3 is made up of 15 amino acids. V was clipped by 3 bases and J by 5 bases, with 14 bases between them. DNA of the CDR3: TGTGCCACCAGCAGTGGGCTGAGGGCCCACAATGAGCAGTTCTTC. This encodes CATSSGLRAHNEQFF.

The V and J genes are TRBV27 and TRBJ1-5; the D gene is possibly TRBD1 (5 bases). The CDR3 consists of 15 residues. Germline loops: CDR1 MNHEY, CDR2 SMNVEV (reference sequence). Trimming took off 6 bases at V and 3 bases at J, with 15 bases between the two ends. CDR3 amino acids: CASSPWGGINQPQHF. In nucleotides, the CDR3 is TGTGCCAGCAGCCCCTGGGGGGGAATCAATCAGCCCCAGCATTTT.

This clone came up a few times. The chain has TRBV28 and TRBJ1-2, with 8 nucleotides matching TRBD1. The CDR3 sequence is 18 residues long. Per germline, CDR1 MDHEN and CDR2 SYDVKM. V lost 3 bases to trimming and J lost 0 bases; unmatched junction nucleotides: 12. CDR3 in DNA: TGTGCCAGCAGTTTCTATGCCAGGGGGCGAAGAGCTAACTATGGCTACACCTTC. Amino acids: CASSFYARGRRANYGYTF.

The chain links TRBV29-1 to TRBJ2-2, with D unclear. Germline V gene data show CDR1 as SQVTM and CDR2 as ANQGSEA. This CDR3 has 12 amino acids. The CDR3 loop is CSASSGAGELFF. The CDR3 DNA follows: TGCAGTGCTTCATCGGGTGCCGGGGAGCTGTTTTTT.

The V and J genes are TRBV5-5 and TRBJ1-2; 7 nucleotides match TRBD1. In germline, CDR1 is SGHKS, CDR2 YYEKEE (reference sequence). With V trimmed by 4 bases and J by 4 bases, 10 bases remained unmatched. The CDR3 is 15 amino acids. This CDR3 reads CASSRTPGQSYGYTF. The CDR3 nucleotides read TGTGCCAGCAGCAGAACACCGGGACAGAGCTATGGCTACACCTTC.

This rearrangement joins TRBV7-2 to TRBJ2-3, with D maybe TRBD2 (7 bases). Germline CDR1 and CDR2: SGHTA and FQGNSA. The CDR3 extends over 17 amino acids. The V and J ends lost 5 bases and 2 bases respectively, with 20 bases between them. The DNA for the CDR3 is TGTGCCAGCAGCACAAGATTGGGCGGGGGCCCCACAGATACGCAGTATTTT. Amino acids: CASSTRLGGGPTDTQYF.

This chain connects TRBV5-6 to TRBJ2-7; TRBD2 is a possible D gene (5 bases). This CDR3 spans 13 amino acids. Germline CDR1 reads SGHDT; CDR2 reads YYEEEE. The germline V and J ends were trimmed by 3 bases and 3 bases, with 10 bases remaining between them. The CDR3 coding sequence is TGTGCCAGCAGCTCGGACTTGTTCTACGAGCAGTACTTC. This gives the protein CASSSDLFYEQYF.

The chain uses TRBV9 and TRBJ2-7; a weak D match, TRBD1 (7 bases). From germline, CDR1 is SGDLS and CDR2 YYNGEE. The germline V and J ends were trimmed by 1 base and 7 bases, with 15 bases remaining between them. CDR3 size: 14 residues. The CDR3 DNA reads TGTGCCAGCAGCGTACAGGGGGGCCTAAGTGAGCAGTACTTC. Protein product: CASSVQGGLSEQYF.

A few counts support this clone. The V gene is TRBV6-5, the J gene TRBJ1-1, with 9 bases aligning to TRBD1. CDR1 MNHEY and CDR2 SVGAGI come from the germline V gene. With 4 bases clipped from V and 4 bases from J, the junction kept 4 bases outside the gene matches. This CDR3 comprises 14 residues. CDR3 nucleotide sequence: TGTGCCAGCAGTTCCCTACAGGGGGCCACTGAAGCTTTCTTT. This gives the protein CASSSLQGATEAFF.

The gene calls are TRBV11-2 and TRBJ1-4, with no clear D. Trimming cost V 5 bases and J 7 bases, with 11 bases left between them. The CDR3 is 13 amino acids. Germline V gene lookup returns CDR1 SGHAT and CDR2 FQNNGV. CDR3 region: CASSPTMVEKLFF. The CDR3 DNA sequence: TGTGCCAGCAGCCCTACCATGGTTGAAAAACTGTTTTTT.

This clone has a single count. The V gene is TRBV7-2, the J gene TRBJ2-2, with D maybe TRBD1 (5 bases). There are 14 residues in the CDR3. V lost 7 bases and J 5 bases, leaving 14 bases between the germline ends. CDR1 SGHTA and CDR2 FQGNSA come from the germline V gene. In nucleotides, the CDR3 is TGTGCCAGCAACGGATTAGCAGGGACCGGGGAGCTGTTTTTT. Protein product: CASNGLAGTGELFF.

This clone showed up just once. This chain links TRBV27 with TRBJ1-1; no definite D call. The CDR3 sequence is 14 residues long. Germline assignment: CDR1 MNHEY and CDR2 SMNVEV (reference sequence). V dropped 2 bases and J dropped 5 bases, with 12 bases sitting between them. As DNA, the CDR3 is TGTGCCAGCAGTTTAGTCCCCAGGACTACTGAAGCTTTCTTT. This translates into CASSLVPRTTEAFF.

V is TRBV5-6 and J is TRBJ1-4; 8 bases are shared with TRBD1. This CDR3 contains 17 residues. The V gene end was trimmed by 4 bases and the J gene end by 8 bases; junction bases not matched to a gene: 16. In germline, CDR1 is SGHDT, CDR2 YYEEEE. The CDR3 DNA sequence: TGTGCCAGCAGCCCCGGGACGCACAGGGGGATAGGGGAAAAACTGTTTTTT. Translated, it gives CASSPGTHRGIGEKLFF.

This chain connects TRBV11-2 to TRBJ2-7; D gene unclear. The V gene lost 4 bases and the J gene lost 0 bases, with 4 bases spanning the gap. CDR1 and CDR2 (germline): SGHAT, FQNNGV. The CDR3 sequence is 12 residues long. The CDR3 here is CASSSFSYEQYF. CDR3 DNA sequence: TGTGCCAGCAGCTCGTTCTCCTACGAGCAGTACTTC.

This chain uses TRBV7-9 with TRBJ1-2, with 7 positions matching TRBD1. CDR1 and CDR2 (germline): SEHNR, FQNEAQ (reference sequence). J lost 6 bases, V lost 1 base, and 2 bases had no gene match. The CDR3 has 13 residues. The CDR3 spells CASSLVTGNGYTF. The CDR3 nucleotides are TGTGCCAGCAGCTTAGTGACAGGGAATGGCTACACCTTC.

The V gene is TRBV6-6, the J gene TRBJ2-3; D unresolved. The CDR3 sequence is 13 residues long. Germline loops: CDR1 MNHNY, CDR2 SVGAGI (reference sequence). Trimming left V 2 bases short and J 0 bases short, with 3 bases between. CDR3 loop: CASSYLSTDTQYF. DNA for the CDR3: TGTGCCAGCAGTTACCTTAGCACAGATACGCAGTATTTT.

This sequence joins TRBV7-9 and TRBJ2-7, with D possibly being TRBD2 (6 bases). Germline assignment: CDR1 SEHNR and CDR2 FQNEAQ (reference sequence). The CDR3 covers 16 residues. The V end was cut by 6 bases, the J end by 5 bases, with 23 bases between. This chain's CDR3 is CASRTGLTFLGDEQYF. As DNA, the CDR3 is TGTGCCAGCAGGACCGGACTAACGTTTCTTGGTGACGAGCAGTACTTC.

The V and J genes are TRBV30 and TRBJ1-3; D is uncertain. The CDR3 spans 14 residues. Between the trimmed V and J ends, which lost 2 bases and 2 bases, there was a span of 10 bases. Germline V gene data show CDR1 as GTSNPN and CDR2 as SVGIG (reference sequence). The CDR3 is CAWSPRRTGNTIYF. The CDR3 region has the DNA TGTGCCTGGAGTCCCCGCAGGACTGGAAACACCATATATTTT.